Listed below are T cell receptor beta chains from one sample, sequenced in a study of shared clonotypes between healthy human individuals. Profiling relied on immunoSEQ multiplex PCR, and the TCRdb table lists in-frame clones only, not all of them. This table holds roughly 1.4 million clones, around 98.5% found once. The specimen sequenced was naive CD4+ T cells sorted from blood. These receptors came from a man aged 30-40 years in good health. The CDR3 runs from the conserved cysteine through the conserved F or W. A D gene is named only where the DNA matches it firmly.

cdr3_length: 14; d_call: -; v_call: TRBV28; j_call: TRBJ2-1; cdr3_aa: CAHKLASNYNEQFF; cdr3_nt: TGTGCCCACAAGCTCGCCAGTAATTACAATGAGCAGTTCTTC
cdr3_length: 13; d_call: -; v_call: TRBV5-1; j_call: TRBJ1-1; cdr3_aa: CASSVDPGVSAFF; cdr3_nt: TGCGCCAGCAGCGTCGACCCGGGGGTGAGTGCTTTCTTT
cdr3_length: 13; d_call: -; v_call: TRBV5-4; j_call: TRBJ2-7; cdr3_aa: CASSFYRDYEQYF; cdr3_nt: TGTGCCAGCAGCTTCTACAGGGACTACGAGCAGTACTTC
cdr3_length: 15; d_call: TRBD2; v_call: TRBV7-2; j_call: TRBJ2-7; cdr3_aa: CASRPRLAGTYEQYF; cdr3_nt: TGTGCCAGCAGACCCCGACTAGCGGGTACCTACGAGCAGTACTTC
cdr3_length: 14; d_call: TRBD1; v_call: TRBV4-1; j_call: TRBJ2-7; cdr3_aa: CASRPQGQPYEQYF; cdr3_nt: TGCGCCAGCAGACCCCAGGGACAGCCCTACGAGCAGTACTTC
cdr3_length: 15; d_call: TRBD1; v_call: TRBV2; j_call: TRBJ2-2; cdr3_aa: CASSEGQGSTGELFF; cdr3_nt: TGTGCCAGCAGTGAGGGACAGGGGTCCACCGGGGAGCTGTTTTTT
cdr3_length: 13; d_call: -; v_call: TRBV12-5; j_call: TRBJ2-2; cdr3_aa: CASGEGRTGELFF; cdr3_nt: TGTGCTAGTGGCGAAGGTCGTACCGGGGAGCTGTTTTTT
cdr3_length: 13; d_call: -; v_call: TRBV7-3; j_call: TRBJ2-5; cdr3_aa: CASSPGMGETQYF; cdr3_nt: TGTGCCAGCAGCCCGGGAATGGGGGAGACCCAGTACTTC
cdr3_length: 14; d_call: TRBD2; v_call: TRBV18; j_call: TRBJ2-1; cdr3_aa: CASSPSGRGNEQFF; cdr3_nt: TGTGCCAGCTCACCCAGCGGGAGAGGCAATGAGCAGTTCTTC
cdr3_length: 17; d_call: -; v_call: TRBV4-3; j_call: TRBJ2-3; cdr3_aa: CASSQDRVGTSTDTQYF; cdr3_nt: TGCGCCAGCAGCCAAGATCGGGTCGGGACTAGCACAGATACGCAGTATTTT
cdr3_length: 17; d_call: -; v_call: TRBV15; j_call: TRBJ2-5; cdr3_aa: CATSRAGVRIGPGTQYF; cdr3_nt: TGTGCCACCAGCAGAGCGGGGGTGAGGATAGGTCCGGGGACCCAGTACTTC
cdr3_length: 13; d_call: -; v_call: TRBV30; j_call: TRBJ2-3; cdr3_aa: CAWSVRSTDTQYF; cdr3_nt: TGTGCCTGGAGTGTACGGTCCACAGATACGCAGTATTTT
cdr3_length: 13; d_call: -; v_call: TRBV19; j_call: TRBJ2-7; cdr3_aa: CASSMQGTYEQYF; cdr3_nt: TGTGCCAGTAGTATGCAGGGAACCTACGAGCAGTACTTC
cdr3_length: 14; d_call: -; v_call: TRBV25-1; j_call: TRBJ2-7; cdr3_aa: CASRQTGNTYEQYF; cdr3_nt: TGTGCCAGCAGACAAACAGGGAATACCTACGAGCAGTACTTC
cdr3_length: 14; d_call: TRBD1; v_call: TRBV28; j_call: TRBJ2-7; cdr3_aa: CASSLDRVVGEQYF; cdr3_nt: TGTGCCAGCAGCTTGGACAGGGTTGTGGGCGAGCAGTACTTC
cdr3_length: 15; d_call: -; v_call: TRBV19; j_call: TRBJ2-5; cdr3_aa: CASSIAPSVQETQYF; cdr3_nt: TGTGCCAGTAGTATAGCCCCCTCGGTTCAAGAGACCCAGTACTTC
cdr3_length: 14; d_call: -; v_call: TRBV7-8; j_call: TRBJ1-1; cdr3_aa: CASSYYQENTEAFF; cdr3_nt: TGTGCCAGCAGTTACTATCAGGAAAACACTGAAGCTTTCTTT